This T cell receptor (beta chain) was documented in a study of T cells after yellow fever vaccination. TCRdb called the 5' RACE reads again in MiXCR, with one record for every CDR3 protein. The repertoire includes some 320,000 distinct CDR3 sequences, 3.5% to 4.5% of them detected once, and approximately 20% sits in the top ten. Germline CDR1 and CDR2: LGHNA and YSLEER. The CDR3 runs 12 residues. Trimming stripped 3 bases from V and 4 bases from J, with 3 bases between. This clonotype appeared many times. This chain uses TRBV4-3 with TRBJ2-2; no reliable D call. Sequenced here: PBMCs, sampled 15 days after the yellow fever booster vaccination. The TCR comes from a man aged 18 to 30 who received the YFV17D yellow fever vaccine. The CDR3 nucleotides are TGCGCCAGCAGCCACCTCACCGGGGAGCTGTTTTTT. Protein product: CASSHLTGELFF.